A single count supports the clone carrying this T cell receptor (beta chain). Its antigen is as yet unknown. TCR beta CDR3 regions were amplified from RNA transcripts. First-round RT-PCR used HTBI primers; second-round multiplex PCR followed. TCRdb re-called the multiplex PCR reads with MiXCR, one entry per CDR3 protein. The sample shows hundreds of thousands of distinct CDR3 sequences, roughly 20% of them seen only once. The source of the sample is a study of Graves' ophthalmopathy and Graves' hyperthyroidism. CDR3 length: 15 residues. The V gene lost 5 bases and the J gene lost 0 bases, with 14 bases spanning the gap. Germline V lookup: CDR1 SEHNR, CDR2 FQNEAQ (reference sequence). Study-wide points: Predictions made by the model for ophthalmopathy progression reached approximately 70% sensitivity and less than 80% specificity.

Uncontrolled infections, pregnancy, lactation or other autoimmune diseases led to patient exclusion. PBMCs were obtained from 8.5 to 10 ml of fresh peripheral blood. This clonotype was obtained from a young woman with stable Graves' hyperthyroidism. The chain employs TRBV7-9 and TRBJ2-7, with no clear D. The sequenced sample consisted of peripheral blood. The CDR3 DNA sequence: TGTGCCAGCAGCCCCCCGGCGACTCCCTCCTACGAGCAGTACTTC. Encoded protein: CASSPPATPSYEQYF.